This paragraph reports one TCR beta chain. Its target is unknown. The sample belongs to a study of beta chain features in type 1 diabetes. Study as a whole: Cell yields, gender and age were comparable in patients and healthy donors. The study's findings and limits: Healthy donors had naive, central memory and Treg TCRB repertoires that appeared less similar than those seen among patients. Sequencing used cDNA, and cells with high TCR expression could therefore be over-represented. Moderately but significantly shorter TCRB CDR3s were found in Type 1 diabetes patients in all four CD4+ subsets.

V dropped 4 bases and J dropped 4; count of bases not matched to a gene: 5. The germline V gene encodes CDR1 SGHNT and CDR2 YYREEE (reference sequence). The CDR3 consists of 15 residues. What was sequenced were expressed TCRB transcripts, since all of the isolated RNA had been reverse transcribed. Profiled with immunoSEQ multiplex PCR; TCRdb holds only in-frame clones, not every one. Among under 550,000 clones listed, roughly 10% were seen once. The V gene is TRBV5-4, the J gene TRBJ2-7; 13 bases align to TRBD2. The sequenced sample was naive CD4+ T cells from blood. The TCR was taken from a woman between 18 and 30 years old in good health. CDR3 sequence (DNA): TGTGCCAGCAGCCGAGGACTAGCGGGAGCGTACGAGCAGTACTTC. This translates into CASSRGLAGAYEQYF.